The 2 T cell receptor beta chains listed next were all sequenced from one sample in a study of T cell clones after liver transplantation. TCRdb keeps only in-frame clones here, not all; method: immunoSEQ multiplex PCR. Of some 80,000 clones in the sample, around 84% are singletons; the top ten hold approximately 2.1%. The specimen comprised CD4+ T cells from blood, sampled about 50 months after liver transplant. These receptors came from a human patient who received a liver transplant. Some of the T cells might come from the graft donor.

This clone was counted only a few times. The chain couples TRBV4-3 to TRBJ1-6, with a weak D call TRBD1 (5 bases). V lost 0 bases to trimming and J lost 6 bases, with 21 bases between them. This CDR3 spans 19 amino acids. CDR1 and CDR2 from the germline V gene are LGHNA and YSLEER. CDR3 amino acids: CASSQDWGGETIFNSPLHF. Written as DNA, the CDR3 is TGCGCCAGCAGCCAAGATTGGGGGGGGGAAACGATATTTAATTCACCCCTCCACTTT.

This clone was counted a single time. The gene calls are TRBV7-6 and TRBJ2-3; TRBD1 aligns across 7 bases. The ends lost 5 bases at V and 0 bases at J; junction bases unmatched: 2. This CDR3 spans 14 amino acids. CDR1 and CDR2 (germline): SGHVS, FNYEAQ. The CDR3, as DNA: TGTGCCAGCAGCCTGGGACAGAGCACAGATACGCAGTATTTT. Translation gives CASSLGQSTDTQYF. Filled out from reference TRBV7-6 and TRBJ2-3, the complete variable domain reads GAGVSQSPRYKVTKRGQDVALRCDPISGHVSLYWYRQALGQGPEFLTYFNYEAQQDKSGLPNDRFSAERPEGSISTLTIQRTEQRDSAMYRCASSLGQSTDTQYFGPGTRLTVL.